One and the same sample provided the 27 T cell receptor beta chains below, sequenced in a study of radiotherapy plus CTLA-4 blockade in lung cancer. Only in-frame clones appear in the TCRdb table, and some are missing; sequencing was by immunoSEQ multiplex PCR. The repertoire holds roughly 80,000 clones, with roughly four fifths as singletons. Here the sequenced sample was peripheral blood, taken from a patient treated with radiotherapy plus ipilimumab. The receptor set was obtained from a human donor with non-small cell lung cancer whose response to radiotherapy plus ipilimumab could not be evaluated.

The rearrangement joins TRBV18 to TRBJ1-2; D is unresolved. Germline-derived CDR1 and CDR2 are KGHSH and LQKENI. There are 14 residues in the CDR3. Trimming took 0 bases from V and 4 from J, leaving 9 bases between them. The CDR3 sequence is CASSPPGSPYGYTF. CDR3 DNA: TGTGCCAGCTCACCACCCGGGAGTCCCTATGGCTACACCTTC.

The rearrangement joins TRBV7-3 to TRBJ2-1; 7 bases agree with TRBD2. Germline values: CDR1 SGHTA, CDR2 FQGTGA. The CDR3 is 14 residues long. Trimming removed 5 bases from V and 5 bases from J; junction bases left unmatched: 6. CDR3 sequence: CASSLSGGNNEQFF. The CDR3 nucleotides are TGTGCCAGCAGCCTCTCGGGAGGTAACAATGAGCAGTTCTTC.

J is TRBJ2-1 and V is TRBV6-1; no clear D gene. Per the germline V gene, CDR1 is MNHNS and CDR2 is SASEGT. This CDR3 comprises 13 residues. Trimming removed 4 bases from V and 2 bases from J, with 6 bases in between. For the CDR3, the DNA is TGTGCCAGCAGTGGGCTTACCTACAATGAGCAGTTCTTC. This gives the protein CASSGLTYNEQFF.

The rearrangement joins TRBV19 to TRBJ1-1, with D maybe TRBD1 (5 bases). The germline V gene has CDR1 LNHDA and CDR2 SQIVND (reference sequence). Trimming removed 5 bases from V and 4 bases from J, with 20 bases in between. The CDR3 is made up of 16 amino acids. This CDR3 reads CASSPDSLGRGTEAFF. CDR3 DNA sequence: TGTGCCAGTAGTCCCGACAGTTTAGGGAGGGGCACTGAAGCTTTCTTT.

This chain connects TRBV28 to TRBJ2-5, with D perhaps matching TRBD1 (5 bases). The CDR3 has 17 amino acids. The germline gives CDR1 MDHEN, CDR2 SYDVKM. V lost 3 bases to trimming and J lost 1 base, with 18 bases between them. The CDR3 DNA reads as TGTGCCAGCAGTTTCCCACCACCTGGGCAGGGCCAAGAGACCCAGTACTTC. This encodes CASSFPPPGQGQETQYF.

The rearrangement links TRBV2 to TRBJ2-2, with D uncertain. This CDR3 region has 14 residues. Trimming took 4 bases from V and 2 from J, leaving 8 bases between them. Germline V gene data show CDR1 as SNHLY and CDR2 as FYNNEI. CDR3 in amino acids: CASSVVLNTGELFF. The CDR3 DNA reads TGTGCCAGCAGTGTAGTACTTAACACCGGGGAGCTGTTTTTT.

The table lists this clone with a few counts. The J gene is TRBJ1-4, the V gene TRBV5-4; TRBD1 matches 10 bases. This CDR3 region has 15 residues. The V segment lost 0 bases and the J segment 6 bases; nucleotides outside the gene matches: 2. CDR1 and CDR2 (germline): SGHNT, YYREEE (reference sequence). Here the CDR3 DNA reads TGTGCCAGCAGCTTGGCGGGGACAGGGGATGAAAAACTGTTTTTT. Encoded protein: CASSLAGTGDEKLFF.

The chain carries TRBV7-9 and TRBJ2-7; unclear D gene. CDR1 is SEHNR and CDR2 is FQNEAQ in the germline V gene (reference sequence). This CDR3 has 15 residues. V lost 0 bases and J 2 bases, leaving 11 bases between the germline ends. The CDR3 nucleotides are TGTGCCAGCAGCTTAGCGCCAGTTCCCCCCTACGAGCAGTACTTC. Amino acid sequence: CASSLAPVPPYEQYF. The variable domain in full, with the rest retrieved from reference TRBV7-9 and TRBJ2-7, is DTGVSQNPRHKITKRGQNVTFRCDPISEHNRLYWYRQTLGQGPEFLTYFQNEAQLEKSRLLSDRFSAERPKGSFSTLEIQRTEQGDSAMYLCASSLAPVPPYEQYFGPGTRLTVT.

The chain is built from TRBV2 and TRBJ1-3; the D is unclear. V shed 7 bases and J shed 4 bases, with 11 bases lying between them. The CDR3 is made up of 13 amino acids. Germline loops: CDR1 SNHLY, CDR2 FYNNEI. The CDR3 nucleotides read TGTGCCAGCACCCTGCCCGGGGGAAACACCATATATTTT. This translates into CASTLPGGNTIYF.

The chain employs TRBV29-1 and TRBJ1-5; TRBD1 matches at 7 bases. CDR3 length: 13 residues. CDR1 SQVTM and CDR2 ANQGSEA come from the germline V gene. V gave up 4 bases and J gave up 2 bases; unmatched junction bases: 2. CDR3 sequence: CSVGGTGNQPQHF. The CDR3 bases are TGCAGCGTTGGTGGGACAGGCAATCAGCCCCAGCATTTT.

V usage is TRBV19 and J usage is TRBJ2-2, with TRBD1 matching over 9 bases. CDR3 length equals 16 residues. The V gene end was trimmed by 5 bases and the J gene end by 3 bases; junction bases not matched to a gene: 7. Germline V gene lookup returns CDR1 LNHDA and CDR2 SQIVND (reference sequence). In DNA, the CDR3 is TGTGCCAGTAGTCCGGGACAGGGCTTGGACACCGGGGAGCTGTTTTTT. Amino acids: CASSPGQGLDTGELFF.

The V call is TRBV7-9, the J call TRBJ2-5; D gene uncertain. The J call may not be correct, given that the DNA end is closer to TRBJ2-7. This CDR3 region has 12 residues. Looked up from germline, CDR1 is SEHNR and CDR2 is FQNEAQ (reference sequence). CDR3: CASSLANYEQYF. The CDR3 nucleotides are TGTGCCAGCAGCTTGGCCAACTACGAGCAGTACTTC.

The chain is built from TRBV5-1 and TRBJ2-5, with a weak D call TRBD1 (6 bases). The germline V gene encodes CDR1 SGHRS and CDR2 YFSETQ. The V end was cut by 2 bases, the J end by 3 bases, with 17 bases between. The CDR3 sequence is 16 residues long. The CDR3 sequence: CASSFAQGLGEETQYF. Here the CDR3 DNA reads TGCGCCAGCAGCTTCGCGCAGGGGTTGGGGGAAGAGACCCAGTACTTC.

This chain uses TRBV19 with TRBJ2-3; D call uncertain. Germline CDR1 LNHDA, CDR2 SQIVND (reference sequence). Trimming took off 1 base at V and 0 bases at J, with 5 bases between the two ends. The CDR3 has 14 residues. The CDR3: CASSIGGSTDTQYF. For the CDR3, the DNA is TGTGCCAGTAGTATAGGAGGAAGCACAGATACGCAGTATTTT.

The chain combines TRBV1 with TRBJ1-2. TRBV1 is described as a pseudogene. CDR3 length: 12 residues. This CDR3 is CTSSQKTGGYTF. The CDR3 DNA reads TGCACCAGCAGCCAAAAAACCGGGGGCTACACCTTC.

The genes are TRBV5-6 and TRBJ1-5; 7 bases are a match to TRBD1. The junction had 7 bases not matched to a gene; V was cut back by 4 bases and J by 0 bases. This CDR3 region has 16 residues. Germline V gives CDR1 SGHDT, CDR2 YYEEEE. The CDR3 spells CASSNRGPVSNQPQHF. DNA of the CDR3: TGTGCCAGCAGCAATAGGGGGCCAGTTAGCAATCAGCCCCAGCATTTT.

The chain couples TRBV10-3 to TRBJ2-1; weak D call: TRBD1 (7 bases). Looked up from germline, CDR1 is ENHRY and CDR2 is SYGVKD. V was cut by 8 bases and J by 6 bases, with 14 bases left in between. This CDR3 comprises 13 residues. Here the CDR3 reads CAILGGQSNEQFF. CDR3 coding DNA: TGTGCCATCCTGGGGGGACAGTCCAATGAGCAGTTCTTC.

V usage is TRBV10-3 and J usage is TRBJ1-4, with a weak D call TRBD1 (6 bases). Germline V gene data show CDR1 as ENHRY and CDR2 as SYGVKD. The CDR3 contains 17 residues. The ends were cut back, 0 bases at V and 8 bases at J, with 19 bases in the middle. This CDR3 is CAISESVGTRGGEKLFF. CDR3 in DNA: TGTGCCATCAGTGAGTCGGTTGGGACAAGGGGCGGCGAAAAACTGTTTTTT.

The chain employs TRBV19 and TRBJ2-4; 7 nucleotides match TRBD1. Germline loops: CDR1 LNHDA, CDR2 SQIVND (reference sequence). V lost 3 bases to trimming and J lost 3 bases; unmatched junction nucleotides: 5. CDR3 length: 15 residues. The CDR3 sequence: CASSMSTGYKNIQYF. Here the CDR3 DNA reads TGTGCCAGTAGTATGTCGACAGGGTACAAAAACATTCAGTACTTC.

The rearrangement links TRBV5-4 to TRBJ1-2; maybe TRBD1 (5 bases). The CDR3 is 16 residues long. Germline CDR1 and CDR2: SGHNT and YYREEE (reference sequence). Trimming cost V 4 bases and J 0 bases, with 16 bases left between them. The CDR3 region has the DNA TGTGCCAGCAGCCCCGTTTCGGGACTCGCTAACTATGGCTACACCTTC. Its translation is CASSPVSGLANYGYTF. The entire variable domain, with the rest obtained from reference TRBV5-4 and TRBJ1-2, is as follows: ETGVTQSPTHLIKTRGQQVTLRCSSQSGHNTVSWYQQALGQGPQFIFQYYREEENGRGNFPPRFSGLQFPNYSSELNVNALELDDSALYLCASSPVSGLANYGYTFGSGTRLTVV.

This chain connects TRBV4-3 to TRBJ1-6; D ambiguous. This CDR3 is 14 amino acids long. From germline, CDR1 is LGHNA and CDR2 YSLEER. With 9 bases removed from V and 9 bases from J, the gap between germline ends came to 18 bases. The CDR3 spells CASRVTANTSPLHF. As DNA, the CDR3 is TGCGCCAGTAGAGTGACTGCAAATACTTCACCCCTCCACTTT.

The chain links TRBV18 to TRBJ2-1, with 10 bases identical to TRBD1. CDR1 and CDR2 from the germline V gene are KGHSH and LQKENI. After removal of 3 bases from V and 1 base from J, the junction contained 6 bases not matched to a gene. This CDR3 contains 17 residues. The CDR3 loop is CASSPKAGQGSYNEQFF. DNA for the CDR3: TGTGCCAGCTCACCGAAGGCGGGACAGGGGTCCTACAATGAGCAGTTCTTC.

The chain combines TRBV6-5 with TRBJ1-2; D is ambiguous. The length of the CDR3 is 13 residues. CDR1 MNHEY and CDR2 SVGAGI come from the germline V gene. Trimming took off 5 bases at V and 4 bases at J, with 11 bases between the two ends. The CDR3 here is CASSEATRYGYTF. The CDR3 DNA is TGTGCCAGCAGTGAAGCGACCCGCTATGGCTACACCTTC.

In its sample, this clone was seen a few times. V usage is TRBV18 and J usage is TRBJ1-5; TRBD1 aligns across 7 bases. V trimming: 3 bases; J trimming: 7 bases; junction bases outside the gene matches: 9. CDR1 and CDR2 (germline): KGHSH, LQKENI. The CDR3 is made up of 15 amino acids. CDR3 bases: TGTGCCAGCTCACCCGTACAGGGGATGGGGCAGCCCCAGCATTTT. Protein: CASSPVQGMGQPQHF.

The chain carries TRBV27 and TRBJ2-3, with TRBD2 matching 15 bases. Germline trimming cut 6 bases from V and 0 bases from J; bases unmatched to any gene: 10. The CDR3 sequence is 19 residues long. Germline values: CDR1 MNHEY, CDR2 SMNVEV (reference sequence). The CDR3 loop reads CASRTSGTSGRWSTDTQYF. CDR3 DNA sequence: TGTGCCAGCAGGACCTCCGGGACTAGCGGGAGGTGGAGCACAGATACGCAGTATTTT.

The chain has TRBV7-8 and TRBJ2-1; tentative D call: TRBD2 (5 bases). Germline values: CDR1 SGHVS, CDR2 FQNEAQ. V was cut by 3 bases and J by 9 bases, with 9 bases left in between. The CDR3 is 12 amino acids. This CDR3 is CASSFSRGEQFF. CDR3 DNA sequence: TGTGCCAGCAGCTTTTCCCGGGGTGAGCAGTTCTTC.

The table lists this clone with a few counts. For the CDR3, the DNA is TGTGCCAGCATCGGGACAGGGGGCGGCGAGACCCAGTACTTC. It encodes CASIGTGGGETQYF. This chain uses TRBV5-5 with TRBJ2-5; TRBD1 matches 12 bases. J was trimmed by 5 bases and V by 6 bases; bases with no gene match: 5. This CDR3 region has 14 residues. Per germline, CDR1 SGHKS and CDR2 YYEKEE (reference sequence).